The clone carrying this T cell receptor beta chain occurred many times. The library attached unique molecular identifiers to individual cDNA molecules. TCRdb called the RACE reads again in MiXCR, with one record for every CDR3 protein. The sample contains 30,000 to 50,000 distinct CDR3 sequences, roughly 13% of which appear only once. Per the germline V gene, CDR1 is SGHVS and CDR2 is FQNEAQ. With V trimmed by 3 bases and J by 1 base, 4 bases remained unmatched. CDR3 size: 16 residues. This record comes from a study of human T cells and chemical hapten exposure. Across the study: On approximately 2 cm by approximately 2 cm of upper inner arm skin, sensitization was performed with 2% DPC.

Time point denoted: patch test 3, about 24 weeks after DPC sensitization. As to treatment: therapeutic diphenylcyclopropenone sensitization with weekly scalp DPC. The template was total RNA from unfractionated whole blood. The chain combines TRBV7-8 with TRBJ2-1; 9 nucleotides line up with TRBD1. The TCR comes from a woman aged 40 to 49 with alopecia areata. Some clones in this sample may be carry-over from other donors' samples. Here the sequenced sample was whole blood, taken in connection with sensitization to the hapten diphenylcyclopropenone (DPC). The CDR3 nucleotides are TGTGCCAGCAGCTTTCCACAGGGGGCGTCCTACAATGAGCAGTTCTTC. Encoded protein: CASSFPQGASYNEQFF.